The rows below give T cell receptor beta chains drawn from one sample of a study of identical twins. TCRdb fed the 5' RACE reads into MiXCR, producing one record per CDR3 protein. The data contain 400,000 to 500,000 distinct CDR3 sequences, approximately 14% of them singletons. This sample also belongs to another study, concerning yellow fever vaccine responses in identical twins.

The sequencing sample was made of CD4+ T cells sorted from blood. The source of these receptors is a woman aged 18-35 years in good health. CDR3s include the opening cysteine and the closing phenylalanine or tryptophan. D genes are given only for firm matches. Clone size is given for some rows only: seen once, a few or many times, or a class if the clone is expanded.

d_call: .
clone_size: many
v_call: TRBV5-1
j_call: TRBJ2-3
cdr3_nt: TGCGCCAGCAGCTGGGACACAGATACGCAGTATTTT
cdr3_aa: CASSWDTDTQYF

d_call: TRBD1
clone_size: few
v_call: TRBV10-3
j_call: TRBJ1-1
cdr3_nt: TGTGCCATCAGTGAGTACGACAGGGGTAAAACTGAAGCTTTCTTT
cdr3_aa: CAISEYDRGKTEAFF

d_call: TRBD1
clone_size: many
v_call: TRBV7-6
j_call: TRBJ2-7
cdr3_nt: TGTGCCAGCAGCTCGGACAGGGGACCCTACGAGCAGTACTTC
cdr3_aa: CASSSDRGPYEQYF

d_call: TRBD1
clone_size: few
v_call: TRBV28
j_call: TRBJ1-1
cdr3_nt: TGTGCCAGCAGACCTGCTGGGACAGGGAAGAATGAAGCTTTCTTT
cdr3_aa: CASRPAGTGKNEAFF

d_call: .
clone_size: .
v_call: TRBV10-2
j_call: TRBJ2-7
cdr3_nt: TGCGCCAGCATCCCGACTCCGAGCTCCTACGAGCAGTACTTC
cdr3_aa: CASIPTPSSYEQYF

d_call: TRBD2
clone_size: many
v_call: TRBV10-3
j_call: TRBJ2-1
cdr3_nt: TGTGCCATCAGTGTAACTAGCGGGGAAGGGGATGAGCAGTTCTTC
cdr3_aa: CAISVTSGEGDEQFF

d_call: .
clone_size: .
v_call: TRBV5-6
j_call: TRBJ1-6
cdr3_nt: TGTGCCAGCAGCTTGTGGGGGTCCACAGGGATCGGTAATTCACCCCTCCACTTT
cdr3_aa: CASSLWGSTGIGNSPLHF

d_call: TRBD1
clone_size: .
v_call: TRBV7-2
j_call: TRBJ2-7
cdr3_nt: TGTGCCAGCAGCGTACAGGGGGCGGTTTACTACGAGCAGTACTTC
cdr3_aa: CASSVQGAVYYEQYF

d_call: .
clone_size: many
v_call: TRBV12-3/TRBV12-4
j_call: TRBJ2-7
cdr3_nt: TGTGCCAGCAGAGCCGGGACCGACTCCTACGAGCAGTACTTC
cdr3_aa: CASRAGTDSYEQYF

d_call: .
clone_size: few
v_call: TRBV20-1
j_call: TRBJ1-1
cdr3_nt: TGCAGTGCTCCAAACAACGTTTTCCCTGAAGCTTTCTTT
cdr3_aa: CSAPNNVFPEAFF

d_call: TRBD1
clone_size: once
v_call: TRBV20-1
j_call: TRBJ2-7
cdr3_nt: TGCAGCACCGTTGACAGGGGCTACGAGCAGTACTTC
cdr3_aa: CSTVDRGYEQYF

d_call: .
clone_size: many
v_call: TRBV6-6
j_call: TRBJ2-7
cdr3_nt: TGTGCCAGCAGAGAAAGCAGGGACGAGCAGTACTTC
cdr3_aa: CASRESRDEQYF

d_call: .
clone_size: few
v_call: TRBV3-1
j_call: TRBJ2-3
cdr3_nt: TGTGCCAGCACCCCAGCTGGCACAGATACGCAGTATTTT
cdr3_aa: CASTPAGTDTQYF

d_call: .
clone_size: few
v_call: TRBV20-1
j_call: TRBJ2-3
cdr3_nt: TGCAGTGCTAGTTTTGCGGGGACTAGCACAGATACGCAGTATTTT
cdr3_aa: CSASFAGTSTDTQYF

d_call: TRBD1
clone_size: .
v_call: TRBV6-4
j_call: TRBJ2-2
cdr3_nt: TGTGCCAGCAGCCGGACAGGGACGGCCGGGGAGCTGTTTTTT
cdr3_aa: CASSRTGTAGELFF

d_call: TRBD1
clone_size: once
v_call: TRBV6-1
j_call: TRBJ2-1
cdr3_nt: TGTGCCAGCAGGGGAGACAGGGCCTACAATGAGCAGTTCTTC
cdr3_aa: CASRGDRAYNEQFF

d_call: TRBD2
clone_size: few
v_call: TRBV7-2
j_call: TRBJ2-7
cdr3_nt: TGTGCCAGCAGCTTAACTAGCGGGAGCCACGAGCAGTACTTC
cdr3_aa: CASSLTSGSHEQYF

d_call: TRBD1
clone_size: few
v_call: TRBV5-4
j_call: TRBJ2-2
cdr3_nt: TGTGCCAGCAGCCTGACAGGGGTCGACACCGGGGAGCTGTTTTTT
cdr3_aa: CASSLTGVDTGELFF

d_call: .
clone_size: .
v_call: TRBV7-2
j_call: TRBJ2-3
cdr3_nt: TGTGCCAGCAGCCTTAGAGAAAACACAGATACGCAGTATTTT
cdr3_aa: CASSLRENTDTQYF

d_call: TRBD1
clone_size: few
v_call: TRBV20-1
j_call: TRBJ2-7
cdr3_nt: TGCAGTGCTAGAGGCCGGGACAGCGGCTCCTACGAGCAGTACTTC
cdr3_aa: CSARGRDSGSYEQYF

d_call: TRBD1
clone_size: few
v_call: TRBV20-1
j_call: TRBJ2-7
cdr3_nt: TGCAGTGCTAGAGATTTGAGACAGGGGGGAAAAGACGAGCAGTACTTC
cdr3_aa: CSARDLRQGGKDEQYF

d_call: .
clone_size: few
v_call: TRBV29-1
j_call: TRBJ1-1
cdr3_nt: TGCAGCGCCGGGGACGGCACTGAAGCTTTCTTT
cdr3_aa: CSAGDGTEAFF

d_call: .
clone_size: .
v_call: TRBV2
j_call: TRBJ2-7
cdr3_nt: TGTGCCAGCAGTGAAGGGAGGGGGTCCTACGAGCAGTACTTC
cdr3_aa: CASSEGRGSYEQYF

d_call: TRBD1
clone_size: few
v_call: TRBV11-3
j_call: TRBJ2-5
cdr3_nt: TGTGCCAGCAGCTTAGCAAGACAGGGGACAGAGACCCAGTACTTC
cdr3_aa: CASSLARQGTETQYF

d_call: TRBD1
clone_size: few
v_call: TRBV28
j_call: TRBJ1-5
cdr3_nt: TGTGCCAGCAGCCTCTGGATCGGACAGGGGTACGATCAGCCCCAGCATTTT
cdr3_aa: CASSLWIGQGYDQPQHF

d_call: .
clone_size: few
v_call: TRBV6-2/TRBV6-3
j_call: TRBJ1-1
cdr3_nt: TGTGCCAGCAGTAAGAAGGTTGCTGAAGCTTTCTTT
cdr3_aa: CASSKKVAEAFF

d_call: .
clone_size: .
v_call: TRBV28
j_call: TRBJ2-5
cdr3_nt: TGTGCCAGCAGTTTGGGGACCCGGATAGGGACCCAGTACTTC
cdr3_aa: CASSLGTRIGTQYF

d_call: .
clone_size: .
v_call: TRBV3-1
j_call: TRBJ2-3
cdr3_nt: TGTGCCAGCAGCCAAGCACAGGGTACGACAACAGATACGCAGTATTTT
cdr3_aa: CASSQAQGTTTDTQYF

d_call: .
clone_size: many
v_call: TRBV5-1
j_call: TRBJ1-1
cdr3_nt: TGCGCCAGCAGCTTGGCGGCGGCGAACACTGAAGCTTTCTTT
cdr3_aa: CASSLAAANTEAFF

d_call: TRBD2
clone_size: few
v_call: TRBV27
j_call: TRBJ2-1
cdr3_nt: TGTGCCAGCAGTTTTTTAAGCGGGAGGAAATACAATGAGCAGTTCTTC
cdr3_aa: CASSFLSGRKYNEQFF

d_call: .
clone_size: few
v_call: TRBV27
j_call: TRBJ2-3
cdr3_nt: TGTGCCAGCAATCGGGGAGGCCTGTCCGGGGATACGCAGTATTTT
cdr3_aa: CASNRGGLSGDTQYF

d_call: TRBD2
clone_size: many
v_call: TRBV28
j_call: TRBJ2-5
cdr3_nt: TGTGCCAGCAGTTCCGGACTAGCGGGAGAGTACGAGACCCAGTACTTC
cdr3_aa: CASSSGLAGEYETQYF

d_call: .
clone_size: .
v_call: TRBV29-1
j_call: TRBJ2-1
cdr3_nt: TGCAGCGTAACCGGGACCCAAGAGCAGTTCTTC
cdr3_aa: CSVTGTQEQFF

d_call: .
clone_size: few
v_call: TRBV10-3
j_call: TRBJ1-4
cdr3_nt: TGTGCCACCAAGATAGGACAGATTGAAAAACTGTTTTTT
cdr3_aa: CATKIGQIEKLFF

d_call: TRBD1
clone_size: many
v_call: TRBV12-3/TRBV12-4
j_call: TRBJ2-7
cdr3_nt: TGTGCCAGCAGACGGAGGACAGGGGACGGGGAGTACTACGAGCAGTACTTC
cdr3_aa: CASRRRTGDGEYYEQYF

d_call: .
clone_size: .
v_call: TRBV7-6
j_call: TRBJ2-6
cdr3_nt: TGTGCCAGCAGCTTAAACGTGACAGGTCCCAGCTCTGGGGCCAACGTCCTGACTTTC
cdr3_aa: CASSLNVTGPSSGANVLTF

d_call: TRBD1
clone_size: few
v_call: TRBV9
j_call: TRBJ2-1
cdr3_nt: TGTGCCAGCAGCGTAGTAGCGGAGGCGAGACAGGGGAACAATGAGCAGTTCTTC
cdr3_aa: CASSVVAEARQGNNEQFF

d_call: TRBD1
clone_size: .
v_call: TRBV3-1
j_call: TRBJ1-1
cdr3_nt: TGTGCCAGCAGCCAAGATCCGACAGGGGGTGAAGCTTTCTTT
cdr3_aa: CASSQDPTGGEAFF

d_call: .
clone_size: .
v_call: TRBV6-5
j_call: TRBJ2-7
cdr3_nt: TGTGCCAGCAGTTCCACCCGGTCTGGGGTACGGGGCGAGCAGTACTTC
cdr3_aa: CASSSTRSGVRGEQYF

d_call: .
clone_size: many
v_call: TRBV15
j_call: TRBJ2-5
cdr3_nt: TGTGCCACCAGCAGAGTGGGGTCGGCAGGGAGTGACTTC
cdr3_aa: CATSRVGSAGSDF